Listed here are 13 T cell receptor beta chains from one sample, sequenced in a study of T-cell reconstitution after alpha-beta-depleted transplantation in children (dated by TCRdb to the mid-2010s). The library was generated by PCR. TCRdb names Illumina HiSeq 2500 as the instrument used. TCR library preparation used molecular barcoding, with unique molecular identifiers applied to normalize quantification of the TCRbeta repertoire. The public sequencing data were trimmed at Q25 with fastp and processed into clonotypes with MiXCR by TCRdb, which kept only in-frame beta chains. Rows are combined by CDR3 protein, so each entry shows the most common genes and DNA. The sample has about 610,000 distinct CDR3 sequences on record, over 9.5% of them singletons. Together, the top ten hold about 4% of the sample. Source: PBMCs from the stem cell graft donor, taken from the stem cell graft. These receptors originate from a human donor who donated a stem cell graft to a child with acute myeloid leukemia.

The sample holds a few counts of this clonotype. This CDR3 reads CASSLSVGRAWEQYF. CDR3 sequence (DNA): TGTGCCAGCAGTTTATCGGTCGGGAGGGCCTGGGAGCAGTACTTC. This chain links TRBV27 with TRBJ2-7; 8 bases agree with TRBD2. The CDR3 is made up of 15 amino acids. Losses at the gene ends were 0 bases for V and 7 bases for J; bases not matched to a gene: 8. CDR1 and CDR2 (germline): MNHEY, SMNVEV (reference sequence).

This clonotype was seen repeatedly, ten times or more. This chain uses TRBV30 with TRBJ2-2, with TRBD1 matching 7 bases. The V and J ends lost 2 bases and 1 base, in that order; junction bases with no gene match: 1. Germline V gene data show CDR1 as GTSNPN and CDR2 as SVGIG (reference sequence). The CDR3 extends over 14 amino acids. The CDR3 DNA reads as TGTGCCTGGAGTAGACAGGGGAACACCGGGGAGCTGTTTTTT. Residues: CAWSRQGNTGELFF.

This clonotype occurred a few times. The chain couples TRBV5-6 to TRBJ1-1; weak D call: TRBD1 (6 bases). The germline V gene has CDR1 SGHDT and CDR2 YYEEEE. V dropped 4 bases and J dropped 4 bases, with 17 bases sitting between them. The CDR3 is 15 residues long. The CDR3 reads CASSRRTERSTEAFF. CDR3 in DNA: TGTGCCAGCAGCCGGCGGACAGAAAGGAGCACTGAAGCTTTCTTT.

Only a few counts were recorded for this clonotype. The rearrangement joins TRBV20-1 to TRBJ2-7; a possible D gene is TRBD1 (6 bases). This CDR3 has 13 residues. Germline V gene sequence: CDR1 DFQATT, CDR2 SNEGSKA (reference sequence). V lost 3 bases and J 4 bases, leaving 13 bases between the germline ends. The CDR3 spells CSARGTGKYEQYF. The CDR3 DNA is TGCAGTGCTAGGGGTACAGGGAAGTACGAGCAGTACTTC.

Ten or more counts support this clonotype. The chain links TRBV7-2 to TRBJ2-3, with 12 bases lining up with TRBD2. Germline V lookup: CDR1 SGHTA, CDR2 FQGNSA. After removal of 1 base from V and 3 bases from J, the junction contained 2 bases not matched to a gene. CDR3 length: 16 amino acids. The CDR3 loop is CASSLVLAGGTDTQYF. The CDR3 coding sequence is TGTGCCAGCAGCTTAGTTCTAGCGGGAGGGACAGATACGCAGTATTTT.

The chain carries TRBV27 and TRBJ2-7; D is perhaps TRBD1 (7 bases). V lost 6 bases to trimming and J lost 5 bases, with 20 bases between them. The CDR3 is 15 residues long. Germline V CDR1 and CDR2: MNHEY, SMNVEV (reference sequence). This CDR3 reads CASRDRVSASDEQYF. The CDR3 DNA is TGTGCCAGCAGAGACAGGGTATCGGCTAGCGACGAGCAGTACTTC.

The chain combines TRBV29-1 with TRBJ2-1; 9 bases map to TRBD1. V shed 4 bases and J 12 bases; nucleotides not matched to a gene: 4. Germline V lookup: CDR1 SQVTM, CDR2 ANQGSEA. CDR3 size: 11 residues. The CDR3 nucleotides read TGCAGCGTTGGACAGGGGGAAAGGCAGTTCTTC. Encoded protein: CSVGQGERQFF.

V gene TRBV7-2 combines with J gene TRBJ2-5; perhaps TRBD1 as D (6 bases). CDR1 is SGHTA, CDR2 FQGNSA, per germline. V was cut by 5 bases and J by 5 bases, with 18 bases left in between. The CDR3 has 15 residues. The CDR3, as DNA: TGTGCCAGCAGCGCCGGACAGTCCCCTAGGGAGACCCAGTACTTC. Protein sequence: CASSAGQSPRETQYF.

This chain uses TRBV6-1 with TRBJ2-1; TRBD2 aligns across 10 bases. The J segment lost 8 bases and the V segment lost 6 bases, leaving 10 bases of the junction unmatched. The germline CDR1 and CDR2 sequences are MNHNS and SASEGT. The CDR3 loop spans 15 amino acids. The CDR3 region is CASRNLAGELYEQFF. For the CDR3, the DNA is TGTGCCAGCAGGAACCTAGCGGGAGAGTTGTATGAGCAGTTCTTC.

This clonotype was picked up a small number of times. The rearrangement links TRBV7-2 to TRBJ1-5, with 8 nucleotides matching TRBD1. The germline gives CDR1 SGHTA, CDR2 FQGNSA. The CDR3 runs 14 residues. Losses at the gene ends were 5 bases for V and 7 bases for J; bases not matched to a gene: 7. The CDR3: CASSPDRGKQPQHF. CDR3 coding DNA: TGTGCCAGCAGCCCCGACAGGGGTAAACAGCCCCAGCATTTT.

The table lists this clonotype with a few counts. The V call is TRBV30, the J call TRBJ1-1; D is perhaps TRBD1 (6 bases). Germline values: CDR1 GTSNPN, CDR2 SVGIG (reference sequence). V lost 3 bases and J 3 bases, leaving 17 bases between the germline ends. CDR3 length equals 15 residues. The CDR3: CAWSRQVWEDTEAFF. The DNA for the CDR3 is TGTGCCTGGAGCCGACAGGTATGGGAGGACACTGAAGCTTTCTTT.

This clonotype was seen only a few times. The V call is TRBV29-1, the J call TRBJ2-3, with D perhaps being TRBD1 or TRBD2 (5 bases each). Trimming took off 4 bases at V and 1 base at J, with 18 bases between the two ends. Germline-derived CDR1 and CDR2 are SQVTM and ANQGSEA. The CDR3 runs to 16 residues. The CDR3: CSVASGEQGGTDTQYF. For the CDR3, the DNA is TGCAGCGTTGCCTCCGGGGAGCAGGGAGGCACAGATACGCAGTATTTT.

J is TRBJ2-1 and V is TRBV28, with 11 positions matching TRBD2. This CDR3 is 18 amino acids long. V lost 5 bases and J lost 5; bases outside the gene matches: 14. The germline CDR1 and CDR2 sequences are MDHEN and SYDVKM. DNA for the CDR3: TGTGCCAGCAGTCCTATACCTCGACTAGCGGGATACGACAATGAGCAGTTCTTC. Translation: CASSPIPRLAGYDNEQFF.